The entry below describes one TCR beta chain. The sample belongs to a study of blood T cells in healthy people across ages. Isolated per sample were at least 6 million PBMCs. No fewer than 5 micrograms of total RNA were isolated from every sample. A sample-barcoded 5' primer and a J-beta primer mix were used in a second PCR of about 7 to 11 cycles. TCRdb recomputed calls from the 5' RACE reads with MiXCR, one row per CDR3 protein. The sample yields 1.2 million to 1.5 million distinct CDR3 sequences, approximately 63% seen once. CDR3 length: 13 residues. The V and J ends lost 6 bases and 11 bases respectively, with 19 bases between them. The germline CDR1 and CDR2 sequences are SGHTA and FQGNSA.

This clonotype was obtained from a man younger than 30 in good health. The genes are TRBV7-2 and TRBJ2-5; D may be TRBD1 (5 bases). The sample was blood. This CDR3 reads CASSSPQGAEQYF. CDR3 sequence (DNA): TGTGCCAGCAGTTCGCCCCAGGGTGCAGAGCAGTACTTC. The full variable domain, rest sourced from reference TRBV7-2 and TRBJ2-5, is GAGVSQSPSNKVTEKGKDVELRCDPISGHTALYWYRQSLGQGLEFLIYFQGNSAPDKSGLPSDRFSAERTGGSVSTLTIQRTQQEDSAVYLCASSSPQGAEQYFGPGTRLLVL.